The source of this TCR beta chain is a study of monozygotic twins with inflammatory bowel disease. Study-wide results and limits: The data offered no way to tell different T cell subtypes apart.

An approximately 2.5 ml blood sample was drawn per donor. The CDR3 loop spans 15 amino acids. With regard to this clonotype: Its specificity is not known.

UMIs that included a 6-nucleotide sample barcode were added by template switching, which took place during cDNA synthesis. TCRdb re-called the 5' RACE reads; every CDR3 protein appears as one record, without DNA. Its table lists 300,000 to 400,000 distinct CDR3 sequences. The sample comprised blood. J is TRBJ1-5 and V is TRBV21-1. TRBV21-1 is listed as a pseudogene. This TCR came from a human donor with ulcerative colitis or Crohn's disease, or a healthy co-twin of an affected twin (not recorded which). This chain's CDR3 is CASSKRGYSNQPQHF.